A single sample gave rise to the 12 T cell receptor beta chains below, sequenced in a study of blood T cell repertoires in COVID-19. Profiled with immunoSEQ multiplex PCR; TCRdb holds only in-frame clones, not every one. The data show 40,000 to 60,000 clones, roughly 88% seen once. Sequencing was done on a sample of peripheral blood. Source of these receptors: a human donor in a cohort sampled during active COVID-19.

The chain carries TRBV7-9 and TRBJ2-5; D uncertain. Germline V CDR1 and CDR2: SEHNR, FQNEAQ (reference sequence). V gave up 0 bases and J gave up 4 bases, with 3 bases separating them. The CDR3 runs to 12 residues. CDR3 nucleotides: TGTGCCAGCAGCTTAGCCGGAGAGACCCAGTACTTC. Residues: CASSLAGETQYF.

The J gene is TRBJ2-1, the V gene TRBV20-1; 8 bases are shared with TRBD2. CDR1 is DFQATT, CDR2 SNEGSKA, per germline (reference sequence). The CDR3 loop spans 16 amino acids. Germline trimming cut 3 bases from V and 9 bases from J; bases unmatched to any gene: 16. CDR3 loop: CSASDDPTGLAREQFF. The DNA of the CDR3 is TGCAGTGCTAGTGACGACCCCACAGGACTAGCTCGTGAGCAGTTCTTC.

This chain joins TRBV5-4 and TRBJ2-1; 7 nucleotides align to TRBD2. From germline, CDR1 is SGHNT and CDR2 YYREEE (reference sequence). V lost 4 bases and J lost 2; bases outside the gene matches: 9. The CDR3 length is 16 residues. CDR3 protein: CASSPRTGGTYNEQFF. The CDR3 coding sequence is TGTGCCAGCAGCCCGAGAACCGGGGGGACCTACAATGAGCAGTTCTTC.

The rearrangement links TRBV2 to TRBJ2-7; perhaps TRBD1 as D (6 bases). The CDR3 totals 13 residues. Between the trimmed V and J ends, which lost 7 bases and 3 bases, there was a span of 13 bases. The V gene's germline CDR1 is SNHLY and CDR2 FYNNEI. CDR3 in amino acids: CASNGQGGYEQYF. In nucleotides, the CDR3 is TGTGCCAGCAACGGCCAAGGGGGCTACGAGCAGTACTTC.

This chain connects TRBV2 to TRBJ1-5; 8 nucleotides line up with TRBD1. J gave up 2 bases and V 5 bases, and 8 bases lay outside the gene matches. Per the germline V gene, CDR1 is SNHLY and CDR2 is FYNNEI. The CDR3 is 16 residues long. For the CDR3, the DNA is TGTGCCAGCAGTCGACAGGGGATTTTGGGCAATCAGCCCCAGCATTTT. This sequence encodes CASSRQGILGNQPQHF.

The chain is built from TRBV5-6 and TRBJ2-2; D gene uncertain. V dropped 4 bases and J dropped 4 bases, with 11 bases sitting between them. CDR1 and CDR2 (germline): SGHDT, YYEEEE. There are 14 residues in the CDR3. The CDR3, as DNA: TGTGCCAGCAGCCCCAGTCCGGGCACCGGGGAGCTGTTTTTT. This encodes CASSPSPGTGELFF.

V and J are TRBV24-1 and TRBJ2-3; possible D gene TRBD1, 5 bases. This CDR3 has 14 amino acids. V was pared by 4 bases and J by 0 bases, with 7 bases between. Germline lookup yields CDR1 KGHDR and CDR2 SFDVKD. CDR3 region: CATSDRTSTDTQYF. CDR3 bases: TGTGCCACCAGTGACCGGACAAGCACAGATACGCAGTATTTT.

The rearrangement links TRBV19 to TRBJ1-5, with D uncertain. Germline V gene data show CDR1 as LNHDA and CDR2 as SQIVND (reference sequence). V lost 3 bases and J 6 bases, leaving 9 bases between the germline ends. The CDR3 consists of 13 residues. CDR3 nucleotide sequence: TGTGCCAGTAGTATCCAGGAGGCTCAGCCCCAGCATTTT. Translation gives CASSIQEAQPQHF.

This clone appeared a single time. DNA of the CDR3: TGTGCCAGCAGTTTTCAGGTACCAACTGAAGCTTTCTTT. Translated, it gives CASSFQVPTEAFF. The chain uses TRBV28 and TRBJ1-1; D gene uncertain. The V gene's germline CDR1 is MDHEN and CDR2 SYDVKM. V gave up 3 bases and J gave up 5 bases, with 10 bases separating them. The CDR3 covers 13 residues.

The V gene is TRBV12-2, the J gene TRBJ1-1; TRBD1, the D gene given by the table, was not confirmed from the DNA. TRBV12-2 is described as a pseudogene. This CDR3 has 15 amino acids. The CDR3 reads CASRLVGRSNTEAFF. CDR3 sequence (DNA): TGTGCAAGTCGCTTAGTGGGCCGATCGAACACTGAAGCTTTCTTT.

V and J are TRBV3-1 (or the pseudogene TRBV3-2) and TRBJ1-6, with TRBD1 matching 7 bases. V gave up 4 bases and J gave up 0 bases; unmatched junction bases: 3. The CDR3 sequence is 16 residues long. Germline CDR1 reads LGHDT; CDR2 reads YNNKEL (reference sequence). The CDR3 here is CASSPDRSSYNSPLHF. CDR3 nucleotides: TGTGCCAGCAGCCCGGACAGGAGCTCCTATAATTCACCCCTCCACTTT.

The CDR3 bases are TGTGCCAGCTCACCAAGAACACAGGACGTGCAGTTCTTC. It encodes CASSPRTQDVQFF. The chain combines TRBV18 with TRBJ2-1; D perhaps matches TRBD1 (5 bases). The CDR3 runs 13 residues. Trimming pared 2 bases from V and 12 bases from J, leaving 14 bases between. Germline V CDR1 and CDR2: KGHSH, LQKENI.